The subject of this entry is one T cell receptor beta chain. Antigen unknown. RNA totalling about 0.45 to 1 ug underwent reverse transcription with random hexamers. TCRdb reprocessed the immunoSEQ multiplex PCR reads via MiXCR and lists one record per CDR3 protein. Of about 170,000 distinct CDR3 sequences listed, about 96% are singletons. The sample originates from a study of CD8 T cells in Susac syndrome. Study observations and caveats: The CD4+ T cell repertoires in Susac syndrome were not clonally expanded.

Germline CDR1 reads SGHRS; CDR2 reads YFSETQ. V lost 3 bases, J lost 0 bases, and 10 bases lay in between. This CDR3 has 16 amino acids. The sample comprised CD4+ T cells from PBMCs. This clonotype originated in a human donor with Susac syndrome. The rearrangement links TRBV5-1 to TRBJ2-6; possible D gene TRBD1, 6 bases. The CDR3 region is CASSSGQISGANVLTF. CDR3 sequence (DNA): TGCGCCAGCAGCTCAGGACAGATCTCTGGGGCCAACGTCCTGACTTTC. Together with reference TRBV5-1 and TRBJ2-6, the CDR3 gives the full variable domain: KAGVTQTPRYLIKTRGQQVTLSCSPISGHRSVSWYQQTPGQGLQFLFEYFSETQRNKGNFPGRFSGRQFSNSRSEMNVSTLELGDSALYLCASSSGQISGANVLTFGAGSRLTVL.